Listed below are T cell receptor beta chains from one sample, sequenced in a study of T cells expressing NK-cell markers. TCRdb derives one entry per CDR3 protein from the 5' RACE reads, leaving out DNA. This table lists some 410,000 distinct CDR3 sequences. Sequenced input: blood T cells: a sorted CD56 or NKG2C T cell subset, CD4+ or CD8+ T cells, or bulk PBMC T cells (not recorded which). These receptors originate from a woman between 18 and 70 years old in good health. Both conserved end residues are part of each CDR3.

CDR3aa | j_gene | v_gene
CSARGTSRETQYF | TRBJ2-5 | TRBV20-1
CASSSTGGAEAFF | TRBJ1-1 | TRBV5-1
CSVRPPRVYEQYF | TRBJ2-7 | TRBV29-1
CASSLADRGAITEAFF | TRBJ1-1 | TRBV7-2
CASSFRETVYNEQFF | TRBJ2-1 | TRBV27
CASSLSSNTGELFF | TRBJ2-2 | TRBV3-1
CASSAPSGGPNTGELFF | TRBJ2-2 | TRBV9
CASSARLAGPTDTQYF | TRBJ2-3 | TRBV7-9
CASSLSERVNTGELFF | TRBJ2-2 | TRBV4-2
CSGYGEGGGRASHEQFF | TRBJ2-1 | TRBV29-1
CASRLATWDSQFF | TRBJ2-1 | TRBV18
CASLNRGGTEAFF | TRBJ1-1 | TRBV19
CASSFAGRLDQETQYF | TRBJ2-5 | TRBV7-9
CASSSPASGSVETQYF | TRBJ2-5 | TRBV28
CSAPKTRGSSYNEQFF | TRBJ2-1 | TRBV20-1
CASRLAGLYNEQFF | TRBJ2-1 | TRBV6-1
CASSPTRQGNGKLFF | TRBJ1-4 | TRBV27
CASSLLYAQYF | TRBJ2-3 | TRBV11-2
CASSLAQKGSYNSPLHF | TRBJ1-6 | TRBV12-3/TRBV12-4
CASSTGVNQPQHF | TRBJ1-5 | TRBV6-4
CASSYSTPGDTQYF | TRBJ2-3 | TRBV6-5
CASSFVVGNNEQFF | TRBJ2-1 | TRBV7-2
CASSPPGPANEQFF | TRBJ2-1 | TRBV5-1
CASSSSWSVSPYEQYF | TRBJ2-7 | TRBV11-1
CASSNSLVLNTEAFF | TRBJ1-1 | TRBV12-3/TRBV12-4
CASSRSQVDRETQYF | TRBJ2-5 | TRBV19
CAWSLAGWADTQYF | TRBJ2-3 | TRBV30